This entry features one T cell receptor (beta chain) sequence. Its target is not known. Sequencing used cDNA as its template, made by extracting RNA and reverse transcribing it. TCRdb's copy holds only in-frame clones and misses some; the assay was immunoSEQ multiplex PCR. The sample lists approximately 210,000 clones, roughly 66% seen once, with around 1.2% in the top ten. This specimen comes from a study of CD8+ T cells in alopecia areata. Whole-study findings and limits: While tofacitinib was given, many expanded lesional clones persisted in scalp and blood.

As for treatment: oral pan-JAK inhibitor, 5-10 mg twice daily. It was from PBMCs that CD4+ and CD8+ T cells were sorted. CDR1 is DFQATT and CDR2 is SNEGSKA in the germline V gene (reference sequence). The CDR3 is 11 amino acids. V lost 3 bases and J lost 8, with 10 bases in between. The material was CD4+ T cells sorted from blood, obtained around week 44, from a patient treated with tofacitinib. The V call is TRBV20-1, the J call TRBJ1-2; possible D gene TRBD1, 5 bases. The sequence was collected from a human donor with alopecia areata. CDR3 sequence (DNA): TGCAGTGCTAGCGGGACCGGCGGCTACACCTTC. It encodes CSASGTGGYTF.